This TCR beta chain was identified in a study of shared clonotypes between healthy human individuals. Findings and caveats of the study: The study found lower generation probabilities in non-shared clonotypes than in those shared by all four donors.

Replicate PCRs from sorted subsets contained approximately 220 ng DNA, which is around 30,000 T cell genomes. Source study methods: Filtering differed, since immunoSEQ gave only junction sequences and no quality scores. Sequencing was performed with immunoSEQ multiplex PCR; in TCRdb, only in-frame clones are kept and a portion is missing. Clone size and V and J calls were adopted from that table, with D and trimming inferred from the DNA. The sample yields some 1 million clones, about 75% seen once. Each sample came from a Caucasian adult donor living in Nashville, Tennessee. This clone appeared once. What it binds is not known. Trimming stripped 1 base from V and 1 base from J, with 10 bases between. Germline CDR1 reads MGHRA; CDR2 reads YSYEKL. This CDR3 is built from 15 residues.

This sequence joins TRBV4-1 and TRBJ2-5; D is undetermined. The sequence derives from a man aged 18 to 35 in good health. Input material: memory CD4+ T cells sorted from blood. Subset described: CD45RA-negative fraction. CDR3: CASSQGIVLQETQYF. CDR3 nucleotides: TGCGCCAGCAGCCAAGGGATAGTACTCCAAGAGACCCAGTACTTC.